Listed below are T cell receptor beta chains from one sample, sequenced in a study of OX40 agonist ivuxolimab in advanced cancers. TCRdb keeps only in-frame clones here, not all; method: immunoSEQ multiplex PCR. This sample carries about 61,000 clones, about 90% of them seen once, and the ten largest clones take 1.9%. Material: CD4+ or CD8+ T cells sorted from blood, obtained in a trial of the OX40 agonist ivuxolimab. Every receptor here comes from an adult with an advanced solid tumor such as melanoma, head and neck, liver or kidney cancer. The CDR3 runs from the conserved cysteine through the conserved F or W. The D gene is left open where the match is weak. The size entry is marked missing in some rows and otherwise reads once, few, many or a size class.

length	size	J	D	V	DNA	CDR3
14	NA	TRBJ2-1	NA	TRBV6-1	TGTGCCAGCAGTGACGACAGGTTGAACAATGAGCAGTTCTTC	CASSDDRLNNEQFF
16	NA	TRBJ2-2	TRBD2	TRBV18	TGTGCCAGCTCACCACCGAGCGGGGTCAACACCGGGGAGCTGTTTTTT	CASSPPSGVNTGELFF
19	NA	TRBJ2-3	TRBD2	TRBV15	TGTGCCACCGGGGGGCTAGCGGGAGGACCTGATAATAGCACAGATACGCAGTATTTT	CATGGLAGGPDNSTDTQYF
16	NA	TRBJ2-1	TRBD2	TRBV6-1	TGTGCCAGCAGTGAAGCAGTCGGACTAGGGAACAATGAGCAGTTCTTC	CASSEAVGLGNNEQFF
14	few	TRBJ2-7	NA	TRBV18	TGTGCCAGCTCACCACAGGCGACTCCCTACGAGCAGTACTTC	CASSPQATPYEQYF
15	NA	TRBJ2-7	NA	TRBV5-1	TGCGCCAGCAGCCTACAGGGTGAGGCCGGCGACGAGCAGTACTTC	CASSLQGEAGDEQYF
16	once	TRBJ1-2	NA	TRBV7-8	TGTGCCAGCAGCCCCTACAGGGTGCCAACTAACTATGGCTACACCTTC	CASSPYRVPTNYGYTF
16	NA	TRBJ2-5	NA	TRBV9	TGTGCCAGCAGCGTAGGTGGAGGGGAGACCATTTGGACCCAGTACTTC	CASSVGGGETIWTQYF
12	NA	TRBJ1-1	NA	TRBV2	TGTGCCAGCAGTGAAGCGCCAGTGAAAGCTTTCTTT	CASSEAPVKAFF
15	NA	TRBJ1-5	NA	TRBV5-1	TGCGCCAGCAGCGTCGGGCCCCAGGACAATCAGCCCCAGCATTTT	CASSVGPQDNQPQHF
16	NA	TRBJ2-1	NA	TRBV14	TGTGCCAGCAGCCCCTTGGAAGGGGGGTACAACAATGAGCAGTTCTTC	CASSPLEGGYNNEQFF
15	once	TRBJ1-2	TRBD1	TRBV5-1	TGCGCCAGCAGCTTGGGGGACAGGGGAGCTGTCGGCTACACCTTC	CASSLGDRGAVGYTF
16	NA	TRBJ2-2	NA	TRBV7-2	TGTGCCAGCAGCAAACAGGGAGGGTCGAACACCGGGGAGCTGTTTTTT	CASSKQGGSNTGELFF
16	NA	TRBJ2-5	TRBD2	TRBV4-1	TGCGCCAGCAGCCAAGGGACTAGCGGGGGGCGCGGGACCCAGTACTTC	CASSQGTSGGRGTQYF
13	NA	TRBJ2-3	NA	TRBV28	TGTGCCAGCAGCGGGGGCGGCACAGATACGCAGTATTTT	CASSGGGTDTQYF
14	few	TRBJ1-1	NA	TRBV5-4	TGTGCCAGCAGCTTGGCAGAGGTGAACACTGAAGCTTTCTTT	CASSLAEVNTEAFF
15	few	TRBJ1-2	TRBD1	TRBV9	TGTGCCAGCAGCAAAGAGGGGACAGCAACCTATGGCTACACCTTC	CASSKEGTATYGYTF
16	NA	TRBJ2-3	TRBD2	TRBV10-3	TGTGCCATCAGTGAGCGGACTAGCGGGGGTGCAGATACGCAGTATTTT	CAISERTSGGADTQYF
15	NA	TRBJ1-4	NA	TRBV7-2	TGTGCCAGCAGCTTATCGAGACAGAGTGCCGAAAAACTGTTTTTT	CASSLSRQSAEKLFF
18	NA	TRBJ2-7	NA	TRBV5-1	TGCGCCAGCAGCTTGGAATTGTCTAGGGCTTCGGGGACCTACGAGCAGTACTTC	CASSLELSRASGTYEQYF
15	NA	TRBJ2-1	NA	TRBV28	TGTGCCAGCAGTCCCTCGGACAGGAGGGGCGGGGAGCAGTTCTTC	CASSPSDRRGGEQFF
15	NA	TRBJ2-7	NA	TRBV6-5	TGTGCCAGCAGACCGTCAGCAGGGAGCTCCTACGAGCAGTACTTC	CASRPSAGSSYEQYF
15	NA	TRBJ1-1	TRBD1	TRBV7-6	TGTGCCAGCAGCTTTCGGGACAGGGGGAACACTGAAGCTTTCTTT	CASSFRDRGNTEAFF
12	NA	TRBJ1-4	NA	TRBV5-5	TGTGCCAGCAGCCTTCTCCAGGAAAAACTGTTTTTT	CASSLLQEKLFF
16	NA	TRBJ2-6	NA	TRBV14	TGTGCCAGCAGCCGCTCAGATCGGGCCGGGGCCAACGTCCTGACTTTC	CASSRSDRAGANVLTF
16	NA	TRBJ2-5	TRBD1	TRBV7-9	TGTGCCAGCAGGAAAGGACAGGGGCAGACCCAAGAGACCCAGTACTTC	CASRKGQGQTQETQYF
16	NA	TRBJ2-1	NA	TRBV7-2	TGTGCCAGCAGCGTCGGGGGGCCGGGGTCCTACAATGAGCAGTTCTTC	CASSVGGPGSYNEQFF
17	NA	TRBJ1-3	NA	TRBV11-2	TGTGCCAGCAGCTTAGATGGGTGGCAGGGGTCTGGAAACACCATATATTTT	CASSLDGWQGSGNTIYF
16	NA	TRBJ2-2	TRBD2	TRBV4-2	TGTGCCAGCAGCCAGACTAGCCGATCGAACACCGGGGAGCTGTTTTTT	CASSQTSRSNTGELFF
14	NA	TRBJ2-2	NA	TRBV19	TGTGCCAGTAGAAGAGGGCGGAACACCGGGGAGCTGTTTTTT	CASRRGRNTGELFF
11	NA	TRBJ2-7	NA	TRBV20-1	TGCAGTGCCTCCAGAGTGTACGAGCAGTACTTC	CSASRVYEQYF
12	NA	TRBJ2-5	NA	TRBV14	TGTGCCAGCAGCCAAGTCGAAGAGACCCAGTACTTC	CASSQVEETQYF
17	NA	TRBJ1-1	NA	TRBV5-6	TGTGCCAGCACCATGGGGGGCGGTGCGGGGCGGAGTACTGAAGCTTTCTTT	CASTMGGGAGRSTEAFF
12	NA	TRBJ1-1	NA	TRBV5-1	TGCGCCAGCAGCTTGGGTACAGGGGAAGCTTTCTTT	CASSLGTGEAFF
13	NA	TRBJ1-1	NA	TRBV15	TGTGCCACCAGCGGAGGGGTCGGGAGTCGAGCTTTCTTT	CATSGGVGSRAFF
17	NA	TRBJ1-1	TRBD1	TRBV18	TGTGCCAGCTCACCCCCGGGACAGGGTGGAAAGAACACTGAAGCTTTCTTT	CASSPPGQGGKNTEAFF
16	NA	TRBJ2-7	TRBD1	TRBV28	TGTGCCAGCAGTTCCCATGGGACAGGCTACGCCTACGAGCAGTACTTC	CASSSHGTGYAYEQYF
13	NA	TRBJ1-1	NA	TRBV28	TGTGCCAGCATAGACCCTTCGGGCACTGAAGCTTTCTTT	CASIDPSGTEAFF
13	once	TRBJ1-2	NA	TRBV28	TGTGCCAGCATGCTACAGGGAAACTATGGCTACACCTTC	CASMLQGNYGYTF
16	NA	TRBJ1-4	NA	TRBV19	TGTGCCAGTAGTACCCGTGGGAGGCCAACTAATGAAAAACTGTTTTTT	CASSTRGRPTNEKLFF
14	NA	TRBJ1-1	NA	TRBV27	TGTGCCAGCAGTTTAAGGACTTTAGGCACTGAAGCTTTCTTT	CASSLRTLGTEAFF
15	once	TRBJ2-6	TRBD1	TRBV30	TGTGCCTGGAGTGTACCTACAGGGGAAGCCAACGTCCTGACTTTC	CAWSVPTGEANVLTF
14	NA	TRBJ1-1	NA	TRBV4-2	TGTGCCAGCAGCCAAGTCGGGGGAGGGACTGAAGCTTTCTTT	CASSQVGGGTEAFF
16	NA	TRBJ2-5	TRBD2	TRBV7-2	TGTGCCAGCAGCCGGTTCCTGACTAGCGGGCAAGAGACCCAGTACTTC	CASSRFLTSGQETQYF
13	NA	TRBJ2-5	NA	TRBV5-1	TGCGCCAGCAGCTTACCAAATCAAGAGACCCAGTACTTC	CASSLPNQETQYF
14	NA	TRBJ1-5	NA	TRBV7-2	TGTGCCAGCAGCTCACAGGGTAGCAATCAGCCCCAGCATTTT	CASSSQGSNQPQHF